Below, 4 T cell receptor beta chains from the same sample are listed, as sequenced in a study of control samples from healthy donors and cancer patients. Clones were sequenced by immunoSEQ multiplex PCR, and TCRdb holds only the in-frame ones, with some missing. The sample has some 120,000 clones, more than 75% seen once; the top ten hold 2.3%. The sample taken for sequencing was blood. The receptors originated from a woman aged 70-85 years in good health.

The rearrangement links TRBV7-9 to TRBJ2-1; D could derive from TRBD1 or TRBD2 (5 bases each). V dropped 5 bases and J dropped 7 bases, with 9 bases sitting between them. The germline gives CDR1 SEHNR, CDR2 FQNEAQ (reference sequence). CDR3 length equals 12 residues. The CDR3 here is CASSPWGNEQFF. The CDR3 DNA sequence: TGTGCCAGCAGCCCCTGGGGGAATGAGCAGTTCTTC.

The chain uses TRBV5-1 and TRBJ1-1; 8 bases fit TRBD1. This CDR3 comprises 13 residues. V dropped 4 bases and J dropped 6; count of bases not matched to a gene: 5. Germline CDR1 reads SGHRS; CDR2 reads YFSETQ. The CDR3 nucleotides are TGCGCCAGCAGCGATACAGGGGGTCCTGAAGCTTTCTTT. Translating it yields CASSDTGGPEAFF.

In nucleotides, the CDR3 is TGTGCCAGCAGCTTGGTGGGTCGCAGGAGCTCCTACAATGAGCAGTTCTTC. Translated: CASSLVGRRSSYNEQFF. The chain couples TRBV5-4 to TRBJ2-1; D ambiguous. Germline CDR1 and CDR2: SGHNT and YYREEE (reference sequence). The germline V and J ends were trimmed by 0 bases and 0 bases, with 13 bases remaining between them. CDR3 length: 17 amino acids.

The chain carries TRBV27 and TRBJ2-3; 9 bases map to TRBD2. Germline loops: CDR1 MNHEY, CDR2 SMNVEV (reference sequence). CDR3 length equals 13 residues. The J segment lost 11 bases and the V segment lost 6 bases, leaving 9 bases of the junction unmatched. The CDR3 sequence: CASRGLAGGWQYF. The CDR3 DNA reads as TGTGCCAGCAGGGGACTTGCGGGGGGGTGGCAGTATTTT.